This T cell receptor beta chain is from a study of T-cell reconstitution after alpha-beta-depleted transplantation in children listed by TCRdb under 2016. About the investigation overall: T-cell immune reconstitution after TCRalphabeta/CD19-depleted allogeneic hematopoietic cell transplantation in children was quantitatively tracked in the study by means of TCR repertoire profiling. The investigation overall reported the following: The high TCRbeta diversity at day 60 in some patients was ascribed to recipient T cells and intrathymic progenitors that had survived conditioning. Hyperexpanded clone frequencies declined over subsequent months; after one year, T-cell counts and TCRbeta diversity were mostly attributed to newly produced T cells. The apparently early recovery of alphabetaT-cell counts about two months after transplant reportedly depended on only several hundred rapidly expanded clones that came from non-depleted graft cells.

Spanning cysteine to phenylalanine, the CDR3 consists of 13 amino acids. The entry retains the CDR3 DNA only, 39 bases that are in frame from base 1. The germline V gene sets CDR1 to SGHRS and CDR2 to YFSETQ. At the junction V is shortened by 7 bases and J by 0 bases, with 10 bases in between. Of note for this clonotype: No cognate antigen has been identified for it. The input lacks base qualities; no much larger clone sits a single base away.

The library came from PCR. The instrument given in TCRdb is Illumina HiSeq 2500. TCR libraries were prepared with molecular barcoding, using unique molecular identifiers to normalize TCRbeta repertoire quantification. Through fastp at Q25 and MiXCR, TCRdb rebuilt clones from the public reads, retaining in-frame beta chains. Entries are consolidated by CDR3 protein sequence, retaining the most common genes and DNA. This sample lists just over 950,000 distinct CDR3 sequences; roughly 31% were detected once. 25% to 35% of the sample lies in the top ten. The meaning of the sample's treatment or condition label: allogeneic hematopoietic cell transplantation with graft depleted of TCRalphabeta T cells and CD19 B cells. The children who served as transplant recipients had been given grafts of TCRalphabeta/CD19-depleted allogeneic hematopoietic cells.

The TCR was taken from a boy in the first two years of life who had a stem cell transplant for SCID, so the T cells may come from the graft donor. The chain is encoded by TRBV5-1 joined to TRBJ1-1; possibly the D gene is TRBD1, per 5 matching bases. This specimen consisted of PBMCs, mostly from graft donor cells, obtained 360 days after TCRalphabeta/CD19-depleted stem cell transplant. The DNA is TGCGCCAGCGCCCCCAGGGTGAACACTGAAGCTTTCTTT. Its protein product is CASAPRVNTEAFF.